The present TCR beta chain was sequenced within a study of cytomegalovirus exposure and HLA in healthy donors. Per germline, CDR1 LGHNA and CDR2 YSLEER. V was shortened by 4 bases and J by 1 base, with 11 bases between the two germline ends. The CDR3 runs 16 residues. This clone was observed a few times. Both 60 Vbeta primers and 13 Jbeta primers went into the PCR. Sequenced by immunoSEQ multiplex PCR; TCRdb stores in-frame clones only, minus some. The sample has 84,000 or so clones; around four fifths are singletons. The sample comprised PBMCs. V and J are TRBV4-3 and TRBJ2-6, with D uncertain. This sequence was found in a boy younger than 18 in good health and CMV-seronegative. The CDR3, as DNA: TGCGCCAGCAGCCCCACCGAGGAGTCTGGGGCCAACGTCCTGACTTTC. This encodes CASSPTEESGANVLTF.